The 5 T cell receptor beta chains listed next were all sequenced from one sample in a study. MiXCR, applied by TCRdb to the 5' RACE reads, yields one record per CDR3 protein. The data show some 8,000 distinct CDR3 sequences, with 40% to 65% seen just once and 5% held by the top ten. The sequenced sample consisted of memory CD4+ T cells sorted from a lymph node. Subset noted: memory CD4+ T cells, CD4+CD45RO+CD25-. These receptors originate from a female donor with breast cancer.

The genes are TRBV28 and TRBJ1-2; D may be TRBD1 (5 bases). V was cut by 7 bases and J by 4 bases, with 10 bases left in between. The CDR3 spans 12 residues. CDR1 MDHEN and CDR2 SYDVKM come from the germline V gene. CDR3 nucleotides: TGTGCCAGCACGGACACGGCCTATGGCTACACCTTC. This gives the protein CASTDTAYGYTF.

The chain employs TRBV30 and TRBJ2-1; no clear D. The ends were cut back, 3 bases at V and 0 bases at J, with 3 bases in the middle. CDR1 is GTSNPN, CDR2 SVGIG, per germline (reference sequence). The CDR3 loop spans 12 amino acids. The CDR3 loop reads CAWSGSYNEQFF. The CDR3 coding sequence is TGTGCCTGGAGCGGCTCCTACAATGAGCAGTTCTTC.

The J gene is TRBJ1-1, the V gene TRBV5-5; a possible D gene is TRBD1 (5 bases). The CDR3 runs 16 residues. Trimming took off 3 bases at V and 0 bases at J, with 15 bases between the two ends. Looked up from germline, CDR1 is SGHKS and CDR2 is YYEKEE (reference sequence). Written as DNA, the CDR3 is TGTGCCAGCAGCTACCACCTTGGGACGGTGAACACTGAAGCTTTCTTT. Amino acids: CASSYHLGTVNTEAFF.

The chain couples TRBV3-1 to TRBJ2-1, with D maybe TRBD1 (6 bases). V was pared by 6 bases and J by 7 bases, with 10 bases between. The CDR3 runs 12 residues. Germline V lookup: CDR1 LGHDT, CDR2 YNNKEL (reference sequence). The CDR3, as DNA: TGTGCCAGCAGGAACAGGGAAAATGAGCAGTTCTTC. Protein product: CASRNRENEQFF.

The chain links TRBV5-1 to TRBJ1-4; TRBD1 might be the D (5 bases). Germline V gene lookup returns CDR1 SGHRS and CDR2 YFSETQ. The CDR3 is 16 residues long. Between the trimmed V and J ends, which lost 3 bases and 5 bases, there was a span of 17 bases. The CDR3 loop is CASSSTPRRGNEKLFF. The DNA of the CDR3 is TGCGCCAGCAGCTCCACTCCCCGGCGGGGCAATGAAAAACTGTTTTTT.